This paragraph covers one TCR beta chain sequence. Its target is not known. Incorporated into the TCR beta cDNA libraries were unique molecular identifiers, which served to reduce PCR and sequencing biases. TCRdb ran MiXCR on the PCR reads and lists one entry per CDR3 protein. Here the sample spans roughly 600,000 distinct CDR3 sequences, 40% to 50% being singletons. This entry belongs to a study of post-analysis software for immune sequencing data. Study-level background: As for disease course, relapsing-remitting, secondary progressive and progressive-relapsing multiple sclerosis were all included. Study-level findings and limits: Diversity measured as normalized Chao1 was significantly lower in multiple sclerosis patients than in controls. Patients carried five TRBV segments more frequently than controls did, and TRBV5-6, TRBV5-1 and TRBV20-1 were among them.

V was clipped by 1 base and J by 8 bases, with 11 bases between them. The CDR3 runs 13 residues. The receptor comes from a girl aged 5 to 17 with multiple sclerosis. This chain connects TRBV12-3 or TRBV12-4 to TRBJ1-1; D is ambiguous. Sequencing was performed on blood. CDR3 nucleotides: TGTGCCAGCAGTTTAGTTCCCGACGTCGAAGCTTTCTTT. Protein product: CASSLVPDVEAFF.